This TCR beta chain was sequenced during a study of PD-1 blockade in classical Hodgkin lymphoma. Study as a whole: Nivolumab was administered to patients intravenously at 3 mg/kg every 2 weeks. Whole-study findings and limits: Why the repertoires differ is still unclear, perhaps disease activity or prior therapy.

Following autologous stem cell transplantation, relapse occurred in every patient, and exposure to brentuximab vedotin varied. Of note for this clone: Its specificity is unknown.

TCRdb keeps only in-frame clones here, not all; method: immunoSEQ multiplex PCR. The sample holds some 96,000 clones, around 90% seen once. V dropped 2 bases and J dropped 4 bases, with 20 bases sitting between them. Germline V gene lookup returns CDR1 MGHDK and CDR2 SYGVNS. The CDR3 consists of 17 residues. V gene TRBV25-1 combines with J gene TRBJ2-5; no clear D. The receptor's source is a human donor with classical Hodgkin lymphoma. Here the sequenced sample was peripheral blood mononuclear cells (PBMCs), taken at baseline. The CDR3 nucleotides are TGTGCCAGCAGTGAACTAAATCGGACCCGCCCGGGAGAGACCCAGTACTTC. Protein sequence: CASSELNRTRPGETQYF.